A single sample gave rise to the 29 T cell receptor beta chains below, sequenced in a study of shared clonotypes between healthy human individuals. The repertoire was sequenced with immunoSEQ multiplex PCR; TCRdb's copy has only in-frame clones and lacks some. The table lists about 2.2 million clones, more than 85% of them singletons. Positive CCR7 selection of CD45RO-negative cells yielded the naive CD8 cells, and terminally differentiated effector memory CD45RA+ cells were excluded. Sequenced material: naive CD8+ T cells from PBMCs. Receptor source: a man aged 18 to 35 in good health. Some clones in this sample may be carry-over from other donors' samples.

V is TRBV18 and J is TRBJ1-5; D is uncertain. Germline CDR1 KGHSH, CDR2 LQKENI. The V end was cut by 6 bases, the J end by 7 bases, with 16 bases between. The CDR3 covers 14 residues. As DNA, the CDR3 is TGTGCCAGCTCGGGCGACGGACCTAAACAGCCCCAGCATTTT. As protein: CASSGDGPKQPQHF.

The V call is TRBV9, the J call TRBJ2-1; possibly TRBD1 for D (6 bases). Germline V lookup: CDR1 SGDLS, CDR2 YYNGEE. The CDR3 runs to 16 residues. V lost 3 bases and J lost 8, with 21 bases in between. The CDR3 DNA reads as TGTGCCAGCAGCGCACTCTGGGGGCCCAAGGCCTATGAGCAGTTCTTC. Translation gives CASSALWGPKAYEQFF.

In DNA form, the CDR3 reads TGTGCCAGCAGTTTAGGGTTCGGACTAGCGGGCGAGCAGTACTTC. As protein: CASSLGFGLAGEQYF. The gene calls are TRBV27 and TRBJ2-5, with 11 bases identical to TRBD2. Matching the DNA end better, TRBJ2-7 makes the J call doubtful. The CDR3 has 15 amino acids. Germline CDR1 reads MNHEY; CDR2 reads SMNVEV (reference sequence).

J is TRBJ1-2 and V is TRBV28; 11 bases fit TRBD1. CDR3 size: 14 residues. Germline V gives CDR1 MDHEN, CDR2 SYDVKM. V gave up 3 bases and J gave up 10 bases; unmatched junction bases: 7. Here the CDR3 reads CASSFWDRGSAYTF. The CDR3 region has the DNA TGTGCCAGCAGTTTCTGGGACAGGGGGTCAGCCTACACCTTC.

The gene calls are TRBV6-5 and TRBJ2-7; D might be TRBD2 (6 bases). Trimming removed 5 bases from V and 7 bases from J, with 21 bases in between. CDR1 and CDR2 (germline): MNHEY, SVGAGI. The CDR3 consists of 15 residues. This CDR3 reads CASSHGIRGSEEQYF. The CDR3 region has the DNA TGTGCCAGCAGTCACGGTATCCGGGGGTCAGAAGAGCAGTACTTC.

For the CDR3, the DNA is TGCGCCAGCACTCAGGCGGGACAGGGGAGCTACGAGCAGTACTTC. As protein: CASTQAGQGSYEQYF. V gene TRBV5-1 combines with J gene TRBJ2-7; 10 bases are a match to TRBD1. In germline, CDR1 is SGHRS, CDR2 YFSETQ. V gave up 6 bases and J gave up 3 bases; unmatched junction bases: 9. CDR3 length: 15 residues.

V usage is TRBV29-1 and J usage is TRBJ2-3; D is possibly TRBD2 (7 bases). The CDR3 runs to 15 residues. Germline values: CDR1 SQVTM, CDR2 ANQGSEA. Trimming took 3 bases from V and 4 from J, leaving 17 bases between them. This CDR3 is CSVDFARGGPDTQYF. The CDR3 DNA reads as TGCAGCGTTGATTTCGCTAGGGGGGGCCCAGATACGCAGTATTTT.

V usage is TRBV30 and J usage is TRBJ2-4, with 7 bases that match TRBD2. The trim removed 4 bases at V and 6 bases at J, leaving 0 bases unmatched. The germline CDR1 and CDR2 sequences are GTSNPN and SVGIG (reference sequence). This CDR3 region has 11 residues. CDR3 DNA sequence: TGTGCCTGGACTAGCGGAAACATTCAGTACTTC. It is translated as CAWTSGNIQYF.

The CDR3 nucleotides are TGTGCCAGCAGTTTTGGACCTCTAGGACGCAATCAGCCCCAGCATTTT. Translation gives CASSFGPLGRNQPQHF. The chain joins TRBV27 to TRBJ1-5; D unclear. Trimming took off 3 bases at V and 2 bases at J, with 14 bases between the two ends. The CDR3 length is 16 residues. From germline, CDR1 is MNHEY and CDR2 SMNVEV (reference sequence).

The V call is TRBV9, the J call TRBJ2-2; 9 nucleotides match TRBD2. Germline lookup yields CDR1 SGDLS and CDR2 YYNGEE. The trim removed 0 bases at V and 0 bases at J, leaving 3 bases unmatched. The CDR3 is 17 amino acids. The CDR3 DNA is TGTGCCAGCAGCGTAGTTCTAGCGGGGCCGAACACCGGGGAGCTGTTTTTT. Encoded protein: CASSVVLAGPNTGELFF.

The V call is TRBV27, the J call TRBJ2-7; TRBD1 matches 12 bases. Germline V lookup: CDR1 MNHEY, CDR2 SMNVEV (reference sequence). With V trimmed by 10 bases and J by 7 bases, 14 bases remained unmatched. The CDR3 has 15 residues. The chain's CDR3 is CANILPGQGAGEQYF. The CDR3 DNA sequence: TGTGCCAACATACTCCCGGGACAGGGGGCTGGGGAGCAGTACTTC.

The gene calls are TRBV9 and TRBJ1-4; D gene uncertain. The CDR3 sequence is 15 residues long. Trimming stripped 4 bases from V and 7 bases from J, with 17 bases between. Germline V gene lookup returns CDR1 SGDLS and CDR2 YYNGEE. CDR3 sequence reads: CASSTRPVPSEKLFF. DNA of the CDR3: TGTGCCAGCAGCACCCGGCCTGTTCCTTCTGAAAAACTGTTTTTT.

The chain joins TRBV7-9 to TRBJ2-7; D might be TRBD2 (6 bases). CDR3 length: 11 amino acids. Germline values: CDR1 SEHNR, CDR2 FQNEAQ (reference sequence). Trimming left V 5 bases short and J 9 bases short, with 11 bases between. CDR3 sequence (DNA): TGTGCCAGCAGCGTACCGGGACTGCAGTACTTC. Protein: CASSVPGLQYF.

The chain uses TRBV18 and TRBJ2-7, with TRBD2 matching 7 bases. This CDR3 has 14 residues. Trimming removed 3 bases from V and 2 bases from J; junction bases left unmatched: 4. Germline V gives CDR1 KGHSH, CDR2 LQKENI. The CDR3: CASSPYGTTYEQYF. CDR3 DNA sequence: TGTGCCAGCTCACCCTACGGGACTACCTACGAGCAGTACTTC.

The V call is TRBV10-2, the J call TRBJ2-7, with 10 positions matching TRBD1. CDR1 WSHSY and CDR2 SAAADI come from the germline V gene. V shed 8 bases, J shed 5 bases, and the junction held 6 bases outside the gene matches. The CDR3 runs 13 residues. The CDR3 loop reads CASQDRGGHEQYF. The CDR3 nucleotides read TGCGCCAGCCAGGACAGGGGGGGCCACGAGCAGTACTTC.

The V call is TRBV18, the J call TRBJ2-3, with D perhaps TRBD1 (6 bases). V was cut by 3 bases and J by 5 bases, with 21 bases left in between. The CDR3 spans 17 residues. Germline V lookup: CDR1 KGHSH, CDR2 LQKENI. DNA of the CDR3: TGTGCCAGCTCACCCCGGTTCCGGGACAAAGTCGGAGATACGCAGTATTTT. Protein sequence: CASSPRFRDKVGDTQYF. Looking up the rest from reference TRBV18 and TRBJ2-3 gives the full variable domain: NAGVMQNPRHLVRRRGQEARLRCSPMKGHSHVYWYRQLPEEGLKFMVYLQKENIIDESGMPKERFSAEFPKEGPSILRIQQVVRGDSAAYFCASSPRFRDKVGDTQYFGPGTRLTVL.

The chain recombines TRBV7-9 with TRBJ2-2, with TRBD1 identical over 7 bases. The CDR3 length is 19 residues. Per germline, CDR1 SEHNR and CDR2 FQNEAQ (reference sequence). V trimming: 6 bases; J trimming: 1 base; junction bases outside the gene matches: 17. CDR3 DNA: TGTGCCAGCAGACATACAGGGGAGAAACTATCCCAGAACACCGGGGAGCTGTTTTTT. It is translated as CASRHTGEKLSQNTGELFF.

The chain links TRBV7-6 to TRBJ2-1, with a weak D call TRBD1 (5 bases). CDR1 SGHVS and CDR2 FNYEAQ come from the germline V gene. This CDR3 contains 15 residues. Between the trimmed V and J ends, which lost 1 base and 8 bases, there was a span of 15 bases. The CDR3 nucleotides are TGTGCCAGCAGCTTAGGCTTCGGTAGCAGGGATGAGCAGTTCTTC. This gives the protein CASSLGFGSRDEQFF.

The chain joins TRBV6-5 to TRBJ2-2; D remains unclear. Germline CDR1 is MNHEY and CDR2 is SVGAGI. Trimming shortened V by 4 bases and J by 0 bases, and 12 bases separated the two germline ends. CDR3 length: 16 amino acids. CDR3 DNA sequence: TGTGCCAGCAGTTCACGACTCGATTCGAACACCGGGGAGCTGTTTTTT. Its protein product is CASSSRLDSNTGELFF.

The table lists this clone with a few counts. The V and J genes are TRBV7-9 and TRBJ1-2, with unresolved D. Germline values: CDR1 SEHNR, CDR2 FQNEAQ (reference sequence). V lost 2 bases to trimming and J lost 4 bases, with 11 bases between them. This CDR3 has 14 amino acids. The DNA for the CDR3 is TGTGCCAGCAGCTTAAGTCCAAACCTCTATGGCTACACCTTC. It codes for CASSLSPNLYGYTF.

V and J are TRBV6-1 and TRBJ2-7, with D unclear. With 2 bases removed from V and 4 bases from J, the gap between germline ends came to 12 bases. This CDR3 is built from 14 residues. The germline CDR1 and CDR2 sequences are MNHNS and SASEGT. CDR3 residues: CASSEIRQSYEQYF. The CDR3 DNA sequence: TGTGCCAGCAGTGAAATTAGGCAATCTTACGAGCAGTACTTC.

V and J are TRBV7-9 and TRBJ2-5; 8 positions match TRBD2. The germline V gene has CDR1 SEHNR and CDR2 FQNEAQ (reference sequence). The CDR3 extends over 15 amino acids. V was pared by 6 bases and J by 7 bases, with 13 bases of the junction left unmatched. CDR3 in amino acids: CASRPAGGPAVTQYF. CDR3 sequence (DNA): TGTGCCAGCAGGCCGGCGGGAGGACCAGCAGTGACCCAGTACTTC.

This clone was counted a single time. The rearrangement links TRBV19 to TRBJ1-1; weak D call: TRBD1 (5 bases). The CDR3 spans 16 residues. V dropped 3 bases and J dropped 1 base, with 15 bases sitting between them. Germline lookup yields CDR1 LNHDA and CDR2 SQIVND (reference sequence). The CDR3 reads CASSMAARAKNTEAFF. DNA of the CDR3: TGTGCCAGTAGTATGGCAGCCAGGGCCAAGAACACTGAAGCTTTCTTT.

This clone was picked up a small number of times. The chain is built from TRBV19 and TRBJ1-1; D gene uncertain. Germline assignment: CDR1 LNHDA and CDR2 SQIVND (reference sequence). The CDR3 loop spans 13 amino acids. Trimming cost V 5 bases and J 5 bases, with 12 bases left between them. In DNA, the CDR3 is TGTGCCAGTAGTCCGTGGTCGGGGACTGAAGCTTTCTTT. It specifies CASSPWSGTEAFF.

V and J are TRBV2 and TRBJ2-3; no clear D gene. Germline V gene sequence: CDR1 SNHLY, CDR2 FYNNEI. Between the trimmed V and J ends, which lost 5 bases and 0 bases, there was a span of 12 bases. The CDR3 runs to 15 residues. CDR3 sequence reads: CASSPFRSSTDTQYF. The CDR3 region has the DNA TGTGCCAGCAGTCCCTTCAGATCTAGCACAGATACGCAGTATTTT. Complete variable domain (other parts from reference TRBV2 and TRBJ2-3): EPEVTQTPSHQVTQMGQEVILRCVPISNHLYFYWYRQILGQKVEFLVSFYNNEISEKSEIFDDQFSVERPDGSNFTLKIRSTKLEDSAMYFCASSPFRSSTDTQYFGPGTRLTVL.

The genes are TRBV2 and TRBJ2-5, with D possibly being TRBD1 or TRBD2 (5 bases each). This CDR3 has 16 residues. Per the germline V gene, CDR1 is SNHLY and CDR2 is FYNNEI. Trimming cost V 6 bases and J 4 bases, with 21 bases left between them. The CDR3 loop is CASSLGVIPGRETQYF. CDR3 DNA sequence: TGTGCCAGCAGCTTAGGTGTGATACCAGGGAGAGAGACCCAGTACTTC.

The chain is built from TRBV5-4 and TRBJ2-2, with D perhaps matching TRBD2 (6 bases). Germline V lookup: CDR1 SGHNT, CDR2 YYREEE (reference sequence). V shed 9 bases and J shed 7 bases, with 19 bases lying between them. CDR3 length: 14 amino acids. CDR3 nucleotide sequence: TGTGCCATCCTCCACCGCCGACTAGACGGGGAGCTGTTTTTT. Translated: CAILHRRLDGELFF.

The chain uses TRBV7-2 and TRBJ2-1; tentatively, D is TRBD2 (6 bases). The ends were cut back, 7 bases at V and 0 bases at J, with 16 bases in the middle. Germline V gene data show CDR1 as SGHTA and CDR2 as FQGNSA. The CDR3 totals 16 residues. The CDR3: CASIPEEGYSYNEQFF. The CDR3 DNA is TGTGCCAGCATCCCTGAGGAGGGCTACTCCTACAATGAGCAGTTCTTC. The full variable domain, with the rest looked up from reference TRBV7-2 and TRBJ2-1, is GAGVSQSPSNKVTEKGKDVELRCDPISGHTALYWYRQSLGQGLEFLIYFQGNSAPDKSGLPSDRFSAERTGGSVSTLTIQRTQQEDSAVYLCASIPEEGYSYNEQFFGPGTRLTVL.

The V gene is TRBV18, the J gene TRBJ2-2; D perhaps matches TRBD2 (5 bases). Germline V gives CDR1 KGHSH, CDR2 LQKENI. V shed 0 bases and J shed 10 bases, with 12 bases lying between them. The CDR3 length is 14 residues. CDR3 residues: CASSPPREPLELFF. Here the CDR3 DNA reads TGTGCCAGCTCACCACCCCGGGAACCTCTGGAGCTGTTTTTT.